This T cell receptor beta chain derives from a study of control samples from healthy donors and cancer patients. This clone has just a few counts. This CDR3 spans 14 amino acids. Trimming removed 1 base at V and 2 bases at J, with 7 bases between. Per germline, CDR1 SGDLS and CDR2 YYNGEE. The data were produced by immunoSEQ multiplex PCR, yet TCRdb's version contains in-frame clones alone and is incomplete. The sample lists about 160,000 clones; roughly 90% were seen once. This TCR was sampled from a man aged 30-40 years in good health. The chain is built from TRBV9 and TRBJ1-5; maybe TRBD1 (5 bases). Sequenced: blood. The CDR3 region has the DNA TGTGCCAGCAGCGTACAGGGCGGCAATCAGCCCCAGCATTTT. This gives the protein CASSVQGGNQPQHF.